The 15 T cell receptor beta chains reported below all come from one sample, sequenced in a study of CD8+ T cells in alopecia areata. cDNA reverse transcribed from extracted RNA served as the sequencing template. Data came from immunoSEQ multiplex PCR; TCRdb stores just in-frame clones and leaves some out. The sample has 90,000 to 130,000 clones; 55% to 60% are singletons. Sequencing used NKG2D-low CD8+ T cells sorted from blood. Receptor source: a human donor with alopecia areata.

In DNA form, the CDR3 reads TGTGCCAGCAGCTTGCGGGAAGCTTTCTTT. Translating it yields CASSLREAFF. The V and J genes are TRBV7-9 and TRBJ1-1; the D is unclear. V lost 3 bases and J 8 bases, leaving 4 bases between the germline ends. CDR3 size: 10 residues. Germline V CDR1 and CDR2: SEHNR, FQNEAQ (reference sequence).

This clone has a handful of counts. The chain links TRBV5-4 to TRBJ1-2; 8 nucleotides line up with TRBD1. The trim removed 0 bases at V and 6 bases at J, leaving 7 bases unmatched. The CDR3 extends over 15 amino acids. The germline V gene has CDR1 SGHNT and CDR2 YYREEE (reference sequence). The CDR3, as DNA: TGTGCCAGCAGCTTGGCCTGGGACAGGAAAGATGGCTACACCTTC. Translated: CASSLAWDRKDGYTF.

V and J are TRBV7-9 and TRBJ2-7; a possible D gene is TRBD2 (7 bases). This CDR3 is 14 amino acids long. V was shortened by 5 bases and J by 2 bases, with 13 bases between the two germline ends. Germline assignment: CDR1 SEHNR and CDR2 FQNEAQ (reference sequence). CDR3 sequence: CASSPGAGAYEQYF. The CDR3 region has the DNA TGTGCCAGCAGCCCAGGGGCGGGAGCCTACGAGCAGTACTTC.

This clone was seen a handful of times. The chain carries TRBV29-1 and TRBJ2-7, with 8 nucleotides matching TRBD1. The J segment lost 7 bases and the V segment lost 6 bases, leaving 11 bases of the junction unmatched. Germline CDR1 reads SQVTM; CDR2 reads ANQGSEA. This CDR3 has 13 residues. The CDR3: CSVVRGQAREQYF. The CDR3 DNA sequence: TGCAGCGTGGTTCGGGGACAGGCCCGGGAGCAGTACTTC.

The V gene is TRBV4-1, the J gene TRBJ1-1; D is undetermined. The CDR3 loop spans 13 amino acids. From germline, CDR1 is MGHRA and CDR2 YSYEKL. V was pared by 1 base and J by 11 bases, with 14 bases between. The CDR3 loop reads CASSQAVAVEAFF. As DNA, the CDR3 is TGCGCCAGCAGCCAAGCGGTAGCAGTAGAGGCTTTCTTT.

The chain couples TRBV5-1 to TRBJ2-1; 9 bases agree with TRBD2. After removal of 0 bases from V and 6 bases from J, the junction contained 7 bases not matched to a gene. Germline-derived CDR1 and CDR2 are SGHRS and YFSETQ. There are 16 residues in the CDR3. The CDR3 region is CASSLGSSGIRNEQFF. CDR3 DNA: TGCGCCAGCAGCTTGGGGTCTAGCGGGATTCGCAATGAGCAGTTCTTC.

V is TRBV5-1 and J is TRBJ1-2, with D tentatively TRBD1 (6 bases). Germline V gene sequence: CDR1 SGHRS, CDR2 YFSETQ. The CDR3 runs to 16 residues. Trimming cost V 0 bases and J 9 bases, with 21 bases left between them. The CDR3 is CASSLEYTGWNDRYTF. CDR3 coding DNA: TGCGCCAGCAGCTTGGAATACACAGGGTGGAATGATCGCTACACCTTC.

This clone was seen a handful of times. This sequence joins TRBV29-1 and TRBJ2-3; 7 bases align to TRBD2. There are 13 residues in the CDR3. J lost 3 bases, V lost 5 bases, and 5 bases had no gene match. The germline V gene encodes CDR1 SQVTM and CDR2 ANQGSEA. CDR3 nucleotide sequence: TGCAGCGTTACGGGAGGAGGTACAGATACGCAGTATTTT. Translation: CSVTGGGTDTQYF.

The chain is built from TRBV13 and TRBJ2-7; TRBD2 aligns across 8 bases. The CDR3 is 17 residues long. Losses at the gene ends were 5 bases for V and 3 bases for J; bases not matched to a gene: 15. Germline values: CDR1 PRHDT, CDR2 FYEKMQ (reference sequence). CDR3 nucleotides: TGTGCCAGCAGCACAAACACAGGGAGCGGGAGAAGCTACGAGCAGTACTTC. Its translation: CASSTNTGSGRSYEQYF.

V usage is TRBV11-2 and J usage is TRBJ2-5; D gene uncertain. Germline CDR1 reads SGHAT; CDR2 reads FQNNGV. Trimming took 0 bases from V and 0 from J, leaving 5 bases between them. This CDR3 is 14 amino acids long. CDR3 protein: CASSLEFNQETQYF. CDR3 DNA sequence: TGTGCCAGCAGCTTAGAATTTAACCAAGAGACCCAGTACTTC.

This clone has a handful of counts. The chain uses TRBV7-9 and TRBJ1-2; a weak D match, TRBD1 (6 bases). V shed 6 bases and J shed 8 bases, with 16 bases lying between them. Germline CDR1 SEHNR, CDR2 FQNEAQ (reference sequence). The CDR3 runs 13 residues. The CDR3 nucleotides are TGTGCCAGCAGTCGGGAGGGGGTCCGCGGCTACACCTTC. It yields the protein CASSREGVRGYTF.

This chain links TRBV5-6 with TRBJ2-1; D ambiguous. This CDR3 is built from 14 residues. Germline CDR1 reads SGHDT; CDR2 reads YYEEEE. V lost 2 bases, J lost 3 bases, and 9 bases lay in between. CDR3 bases: TGTGCCAGCAGCTTCGGGTTCGGCTACAATGAGCAGTTCTTC. This codes for CASSFGFGYNEQFF.

V is TRBV29-1 and J is TRBJ2-7; D remains ambiguous. CDR1 and CDR2 from the germline V gene are SQVTM and ANQGSEA. The CDR3 has 12 amino acids. V was pared by 6 bases and J by 0 bases, with 9 bases between. Here the CDR3 DNA reads TGCAGCGTGGTCGAATCCTCCTACGAGCAGTACTTC. Translating it yields CSVVESSYEQYF.

V and J are TRBV29-1 and TRBJ2-7; 11 nucleotides match TRBD2. Germline CDR1 and CDR2: SQVTM and ANQGSEA. This CDR3 region has 15 residues. J gave up 2 bases and V 1 base, and 4 bases lay outside the gene matches. The DNA for the CDR3 is TGCAGCGTTGAAGGACTAGCGGGGATAACCTACGAGCAGTACTTC. This translates into CSVEGLAGITYEQYF.

There are a few counts of this clone. The gene calls are TRBV7-6 and TRBJ2-7; a possible D gene is TRBD1 (6 bases). CDR1 and CDR2 (germline): SGHVS, FNYEAQ. V lost 6 bases, J lost 3 bases, and 21 bases lay in between. CDR3 length equals 16 residues. CDR3 in amino acids: CASSDPPAGARYEQYF. The CDR3 region has the DNA TGTGCCAGCAGTGACCCTCCGGCAGGGGCCCGCTACGAGCAGTACTTC.